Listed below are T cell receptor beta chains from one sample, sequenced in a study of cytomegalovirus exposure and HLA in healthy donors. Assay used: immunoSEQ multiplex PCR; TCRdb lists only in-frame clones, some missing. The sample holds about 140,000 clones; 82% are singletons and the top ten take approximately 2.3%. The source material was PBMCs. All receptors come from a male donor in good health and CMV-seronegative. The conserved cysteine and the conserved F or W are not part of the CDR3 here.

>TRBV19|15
ASRRIAGGVGANVLT
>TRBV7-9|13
ASSLALAGGETQY
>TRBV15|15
ATSSGRTSYRTGELF
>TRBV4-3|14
ASSQGRELVFNEQF
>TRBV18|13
ASSPLNSGRDEQY
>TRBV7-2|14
ASSLTSGGVTGELF
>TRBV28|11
ASSMGGNTEAF
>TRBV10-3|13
AISAGTGDNTEAF
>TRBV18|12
ASSANRGTGELF
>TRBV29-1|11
SYRGSGTDTQY
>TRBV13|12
ASSSGGTSFEQY
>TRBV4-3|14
ASSQDPPTGYNEQF
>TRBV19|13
ASTRTSGGTDTQY
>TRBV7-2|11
ASSGREPDGYT
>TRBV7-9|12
ASSLAWGHTEAF
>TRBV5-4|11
ASSLGGNTEAF
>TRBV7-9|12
ASSPHLGQNEAF
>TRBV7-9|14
ASSPTSGSQNYGYT
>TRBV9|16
ASSVEGLAALAYNEQF
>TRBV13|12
ASSRTGLSEKLF
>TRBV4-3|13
ASSQGGFTYNEQF
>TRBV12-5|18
ASGLQGTGIWSLGCYEQY
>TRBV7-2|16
ASSLVAGMGGSYNEQF
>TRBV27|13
ASSDRGSSYNEQL
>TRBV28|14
ASSRQPGLSGNIQY
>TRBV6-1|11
ASSEALGYEQY
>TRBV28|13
ASSPRDNSHTEAF
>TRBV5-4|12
ASSVTGTSFEQY
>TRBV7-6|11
ASSLGGGDEQY
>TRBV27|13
ASSLGGAGNEKLF
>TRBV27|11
ASKQTGTDTQY
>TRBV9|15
ASSTGGVGLLPYVQY
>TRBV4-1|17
ASSLGGPGTTLAKNIQY
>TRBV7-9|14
ASSFAGEAAGDGYT
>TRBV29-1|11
SVRTSGRGGQF
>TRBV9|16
ASSVGIYSGESSYEQY
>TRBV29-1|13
SVDSVAGGPETQY
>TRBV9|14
ASSVGSSGYTDTQY
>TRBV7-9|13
ASSSHPSAQETQY
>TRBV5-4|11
ASSPLSTDTQY
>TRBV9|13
ASSPTPDRANGYT
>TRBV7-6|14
ASSFSGGGRGETQY
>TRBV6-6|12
ASSYISGNTEAF